The 20 T cell receptor beta chains in this list originate from one sample, sequenced in a study of OX40 agonist ivuxolimab in advanced cancers. Some clones are missing from TCRdb's copy, which holds only in-frame ones; the method was immunoSEQ multiplex PCR. The sample records around 80,000 clones, roughly nine tenths being singletons. Sequenced material: CD4+ or CD8+ T cells sorted from blood, taken in a trial of the OX40 agonist ivuxolimab. These TCRs come from an adult with an advanced solid tumor such as melanoma, head and neck, liver or kidney cancer.

V gene TRBV28 combines with J gene TRBJ2-7, with TRBD1 identical over 7 bases. This CDR3 is built from 14 residues. The ends lost 2 bases at V and 3 bases at J; junction bases unmatched: 4. The germline V gene has CDR1 MDHEN and CDR2 SYDVKM. This CDR3 is CASSLLDRNYEQYF. The CDR3 coding sequence is TGTGCCAGCAGTTTACTGGACAGGAACTACGAGCAGTACTTC.

The chain recombines TRBV18 with TRBJ1-1; 8 bases match TRBD1. The V gene's germline CDR1 is KGHSH and CDR2 LQKENI. The J segment lost 8 bases and the V segment lost 3 bases, leaving 8 bases of the junction unmatched. This CDR3 is built from 14 residues. The CDR3 nucleotides read TGTGCCAGCTCACCCCCGGGACAGGCTGGCGAAGCTTTCTTT. Encoded protein: CASSPPGQAGEAFF. The entire variable domain, with the rest obtained from reference TRBV18 and TRBJ1-1, is as follows: NAGVMQNPRHLVRRRGQEARLRCSPMKGHSHVYWYRQLPEEGLKFMVYLQKENIIDESGMPKERFSAEFPKEGPSILRIQQVVRGDSAAYFCASSPPGQAGEAFFGQGTRLTVV.

This clone came up once. The chain has TRBV2 and TRBJ2-1; D is possibly TRBD2 (5 bases). This CDR3 comprises 15 residues. Germline values: CDR1 SNHLY, CDR2 FYNNEI. V was clipped by 8 bases and J by 3 bases, with 17 bases between them. The CDR3 loop is CASGYPQRVYNEQFF. CDR3 sequence (DNA): TGTGCCAGCGGCTACCCCCAGAGGGTCTACAATGAGCAGTTCTTC.

DNA of the CDR3: TGTGCCAGTAGTAGGTACGGGACACCTTCCTACAATGAGCAGTTCTTC. Translating it yields CASSRYGTPSYNEQFF. The gene calls are TRBV19 and TRBJ2-1, with D maybe TRBD1 (6 bases). The germline V and J ends were trimmed by 4 bases and 1 base, with 14 bases remaining between them. The CDR3 covers 16 residues. Looked up from germline, CDR1 is LNHDA and CDR2 is SQIVND (reference sequence).

This clone was counted a few times. The V and J genes are TRBV4-1 and TRBJ1-1, with D perhaps matching TRBD1 (5 bases). CDR1 and CDR2 (germline): MGHRA, YSYEKL. V was clipped by 0 bases and J by 4 bases, with 24 bases between them. CDR3 length equals 19 residues. CDR3 nucleotide sequence: TGCGCCAGCAGCCAAGATCGGGGGGTGGCAGGATTCGAGGGCACTGAAGCTTTCTTT. As protein: CASSQDRGVAGFEGTEAFF.

The chain uses TRBV5-1 and TRBJ2-3; the match to TRBD1 covers 7 bases. This CDR3 has 13 residues. Germline-derived CDR1 and CDR2 are SGHRS and YFSETQ. The ends lost 9 bases at V and 2 bases at J; junction bases unmatched: 6. The chain's CDR3 is CATSTGTTDTQYF. DNA of the CDR3: TGCGCCACCTCGACAGGGACCACAGATACGCAGTATTTT.

This sequence joins TRBV19 and TRBJ2-7, with D uncertain. V was clipped by 1 base and J by 6 bases, with 13 bases between them. There are 14 residues in the CDR3. Germline CDR1 and CDR2: LNHDA and SQIVND (reference sequence). CDR3 DNA sequence: TGTGCCAGTAGTATAGGGGGAACGGTCTTCGAGCAGTACTTC. As protein: CASSIGGTVFEQYF. The whole variable domain, filled in from reference TRBV19 and TRBJ2-7, reads DGGITQSPKYLFRKEGQNVTLSCEQNLNHDAMYWYRQDPGQGLRLIYYSQIVNDFQKGDIAEGYSVSREKKESFPLTVTSAQKNPTAFYLCASSIGGTVFEQYFGPGTRLTVT.

The genes are TRBV19 and TRBJ2-2; D is possibly TRBD2 (6 bases). The CDR3 has 15 residues. Per germline, CDR1 LNHDA and CDR2 SQIVND (reference sequence). V lost 3 bases and J 0 bases, leaving 8 bases between the germline ends. In DNA form, the CDR3 reads TGTGCCAGTAGTATTGGGGGGTCGAACACCGGGGAGCTGTTTTTT. Its translation is CASSIGGSNTGELFF.

V is TRBV14 and J is TRBJ2-5; weak D call: TRBD1 (5 bases). V shed 7 bases and J shed 4 bases, with 13 bases lying between them. CDR3 length: 13 amino acids. CDR1 and CDR2 from the germline V gene are SGHDN and FVKESK. CDR3 sequence (DNA): TGTGCCAGCAACCTAGGGGCTACAGAGACCCAGTACTTC. It translates to CASNLGATETQYF.

V usage is TRBV19 and J usage is TRBJ2-2; 11 nucleotides line up with TRBD2. Per the germline V gene, CDR1 is LNHDA and CDR2 is SQIVND (reference sequence). Trimming removed 6 bases from V and 1 base from J; junction bases left unmatched: 4. The CDR3 totals 16 residues. CDR3 in DNA: TGTGCCAGTAGCCAGACTAGCGGGATGAACACCGGGGAGCTGTTTTTT. It codes for CASSQTSGMNTGELFF. The variable domain in full, with the rest retrieved from reference TRBV19 and TRBJ2-2, is DGGITQSPKYLFRKEGQNVTLSCEQNLNHDAMYWYRQDPGQGLRLIYYSQIVNDFQKGDIAEGYSVSREKKESFPLTVTSAQKNPTAFYLCASSQTSGMNTGELFFGEGSRLTVL.

The rearrangement joins TRBV6-5 to TRBJ2-7; D gene unclear. This CDR3 is 13 amino acids long. Germline V gene data show CDR1 as MNHEY and CDR2 as SVGAGI. V gave up 5 bases and J gave up 0 bases, with 8 bases separating them. CDR3 residues: CASSPGFSYEQYF. DNA of the CDR3: TGTGCCAGCAGTCCGGGTTTCTCCTACGAGCAGTACTTC.

The rearrangement joins TRBV5-1 to TRBJ2-7, with D hard to call. V was pared by 4 bases and J by 3 bases, with 8 bases between. Germline CDR1 SGHRS, CDR2 YFSETQ. The CDR3 loop spans 12 amino acids. The CDR3 protein is CASSALGYEQYF. The CDR3 DNA sequence: TGCGCCAGCAGCGCCCTTGGCTACGAGCAGTACTTC.

The chain recombines TRBV28 with TRBJ2-1, with 7 bases matching TRBD2. With V trimmed by 5 bases and J by 0 bases, 19 bases remained unmatched. There are 20 residues in the CDR3. Looked up from germline, CDR1 is MDHEN and CDR2 is SYDVKM. Here the CDR3 DNA reads TGTGCCAGCAGTCCCCTCTTTGGCGGGAGACCCCTAAGCTCCTACAATGAGCAGTTCTTC. Encoded protein: CASSPLFGGRPLSSYNEQFF.

Only a few counts were recorded for this clone. The V call is TRBV6-5, the J call TRBJ2-1; the D call may be TRBD1 or TRBD2 (5 bases each). Trimming shortened V by 3 bases and J by 0 bases, and 12 bases separated the two germline ends. Germline V gene data show CDR1 as MNHEY and CDR2 as SVGAGI. This CDR3 spans 16 amino acids. The CDR3 coding sequence is TGTGCCAGCAGTTATTGGGGGAGAGGCTCCTACAATGAGCAGTTCTTC. It yields the protein CASSYWGRGSYNEQFF.

V usage is TRBV7-2 and J usage is TRBJ2-7; D call uncertain. The CDR3 is 15 amino acids. V shed 2 bases and J shed 0 bases, with 11 bases lying between them. Germline CDR1 SGHTA, CDR2 FQGNSA. The CDR3 nucleotides are TGTGCCAGCAGCTTAACAGCCGGCGACTCCTACGAGCAGTACTTC. This gives the protein CASSLTAGDSYEQYF.

This rearrangement joins TRBV28 to TRBJ1-4; 8 bases fit TRBD1. The CDR3 contains 16 residues. With 4 bases clipped from V and 3 bases from J, the junction kept 7 bases outside the gene matches. Germline V gives CDR1 MDHEN, CDR2 SYDVKM. CDR3 bases: TGTGCCAGCAGTTCCGGGCAGGGGGCTGCTAATGAAAAACTGTTTTTT. This translates into CASSSGQGAANEKLFF.

The CDR3 nucleotides are TGCGCCAGCAGCTTCGATTCGACAGGGGATACCTATGGCTACACCTTC. Residues: CASSFDSTGDTYGYTF. The chain employs TRBV5-1 and TRBJ1-2; 8 nucleotides align to TRBD1. Germline values: CDR1 SGHRS, CDR2 YFSETQ. J lost 4 bases, V lost 2 bases, and 10 bases had no gene match. The CDR3 sequence is 16 residues long.

The count of this clone is one. This chain connects TRBV11-1 to TRBJ2-7; 8 bases map to TRBD2. The V gene end was trimmed by 2 bases and the J gene end by 4 bases; junction bases not matched to a gene: 4. CDR1 is SGHAT and CDR2 is FQDESV in the germline V gene (reference sequence). The CDR3 loop spans 14 amino acids. CDR3 DNA: TGTGCCAGCAGCTTAACGGGGGGGATTTACGAGCAGTACTTC. Residues: CASSLTGGIYEQYF.

This clone occurred a few times. In nucleotides, the CDR3 is TGTGCCAGCAGCCAAGACTCCGGAGCGGGAGTTACAGATACGCAGTATTTT. Its protein is CASSQDSGAGVTDTQYF. This sequence joins TRBV4-2 and TRBJ2-3; 8 nucleotides agree with TRBD2. Germline CDR1 is LGHNA and CDR2 is YNFKEQ. This CDR3 comprises 17 residues. Germline trimming cut 0 bases from V and 3 bases from J; bases unmatched to any gene: 8.

The rearrangement joins TRBV7-3 to TRBJ2-2; D not resolved. V lost 0 bases and J 4 bases, leaving 9 bases between the germline ends. The CDR3 spans 15 residues. In germline, CDR1 is SGHTA, CDR2 FQGTGA. The CDR3 region has the DNA TGTGCCAGCAGCTTAACGACCCGAGGCACCGGGGAGCTGTTTTTT. Amino acid sequence: CASSLTTRGTGELFF.